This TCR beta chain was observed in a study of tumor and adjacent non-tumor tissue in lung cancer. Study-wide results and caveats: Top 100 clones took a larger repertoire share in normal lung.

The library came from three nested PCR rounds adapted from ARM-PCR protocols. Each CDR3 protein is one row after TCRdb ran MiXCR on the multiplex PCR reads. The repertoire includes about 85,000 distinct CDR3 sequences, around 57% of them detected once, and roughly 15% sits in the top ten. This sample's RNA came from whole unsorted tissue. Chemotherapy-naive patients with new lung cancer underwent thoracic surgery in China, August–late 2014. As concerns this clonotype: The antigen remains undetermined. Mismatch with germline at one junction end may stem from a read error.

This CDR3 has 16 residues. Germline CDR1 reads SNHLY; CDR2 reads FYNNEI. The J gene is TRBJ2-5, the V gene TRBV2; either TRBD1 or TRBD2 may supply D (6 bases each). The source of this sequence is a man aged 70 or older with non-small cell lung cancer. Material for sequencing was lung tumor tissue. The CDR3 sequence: CASSDPGTGTGETQYF. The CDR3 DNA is TGTGCCAGCAGTGACCCGGGAACAGGGACTGGGGAGACCCAATACTTC.